This T cell receptor (beta chain) appears in the sequencing data of a study of cytomegalovirus exposure and HLA in healthy donors. Libraries were prepared by immunoSEQ multiplex PCR; TCRdb keeps only in-frame clonotypes and omits some of them. Here the sample spans under 200,000 clones, about 86% being singletons. Points on this clone: The antigen is undetermined.

Whole-study results and caveats: Among the CMV-associated chains, a few were confirmed in vitro as specific for CMV antigens. Among TCR sequences, most were rare, though some public TCRs appeared in many donors. It was found in a later analysis that first-cohort TCR clusters tended to co-occur in the approximately 130 validation repertoires.

Germline CDR1 and CDR2: SGHVS and FQNEAQ. The ends were cut back, 5 bases at V and 1 base at J, with 14 bases in the middle. The CDR3 extends over 15 amino acids. Sequencing was carried out using PBMCs. This TCR came from a woman between 25 and 40 years old in good health and CMV-seronegative. The chain employs TRBV7-8 and TRBJ2-5; D is unclear. The CDR3 DNA sequence: TGTGCCAGCAGCCTTCGGAGCAACCCCCAAGAGACCCAGTACTTC. Its translation is CASSLRSNPQETQYF.